The 17 T cell receptor beta chains given below trace back to one sample, sequenced in a study of T cells in Graves' hyperthyroidism and ophthalmopathy. It was RNA transcripts that yielded the amplified TCR beta CDR3 regions. First-round RT-PCR with HTBI primers amplified the TCR CDR3 region. TCRdb redid the calling of the multiplex PCR reads with MiXCR, one entry per CDR3 protein. The sample shows approximately 380,000 distinct CDR3 sequences, roughly 18% of them seen only once. Sample: blood. The receptors shown here come from a young man with Graves' ophthalmopathy.

In this sample, this clonotype turned up many times. The V and J genes are TRBV27 and TRBJ2-7; no clear D. The CDR3 is made up of 16 amino acids. V was shortened by 2 bases and J by 5 bases, with 19 bases between the two germline ends. The V gene's germline CDR1 is MNHEY and CDR2 SMNVEV (reference sequence). CDR3 DNA: TGTGCCAGCAGTTTAACATTGGGAACTGTCCCCCACGAGCAGTACTTC. Encoded protein: CASSLTLGTVPHEQYF.

The rearrangement joins TRBV5-1 to TRBJ2-7; TRBD1 aligns across 7 bases. The germline V gene encodes CDR1 SGHRS and CDR2 YFSETQ. J was trimmed by 3 bases and V by 4 bases; bases with no gene match: 4. This CDR3 region has 13 residues. The CDR3 sequence: CASSQGQFYEQYF. The CDR3 nucleotides read TGCGCCAGCAGCCAGGGACAGTTCTACGAGCAGTACTTC.

This clonotype was picked up many times. The V and J genes are TRBV5-1 and TRBJ2-7, with a weak D call TRBD2 (5 bases). Trimming stripped 0 bases from V and 0 bases from J, with 10 bases between. This CDR3 is built from 15 residues. CDR1 is SGHRS and CDR2 is YFSETQ in the germline V gene. CDR3: CASSLELGSSYEQYF. The CDR3 bases are TGCGCCAGCAGCTTGGAGTTAGGGAGCTCCTACGAGCAGTACTTC.

This clonotype was seen many times. The chain joins TRBV15 to TRBJ1-1, with D possibly being TRBD1 (5 bases). Germline V gene sequence: CDR1 LNHNV, CDR2 YYDKDF (reference sequence). V shed 0 bases and J shed 0 bases, with 11 bases lying between them. The CDR3 totals 16 residues. In DNA, the CDR3 is TGTGCCACCAGCAGAGATCGGGCAGGGATGAACACTGAAGCTTTCTTT. Amino acid sequence: CATSRDRAGMNTEAFF.

This clonotype was recorded at least ten times. The gene calls are TRBV20-1 and TRBJ2-7; TRBD2 might be the D (6 bases). Trimming stripped 2 bases from V and 2 bases from J, with 13 bases between. Germline V gene data show CDR1 as DFQATT and CDR2 as SNEGSKA (reference sequence). The length of the CDR3 is 14 residues. Here the CDR3 DNA reads TGCAGTGCTAGAAGGGCGGGGAATCCCTACGAGCAGTACTTC. Its protein is CSARRAGNPYEQYF.

This clonotype appeared many times. The V and J genes are TRBV28 and TRBJ1-1, with TRBD1 as a possible D gene (5 bases). CDR1 and CDR2 from the germline V gene are MDHEN and SYDVKM. Trimming shortened V by 4 bases and J by 0 bases, and 18 bases separated the two germline ends. This CDR3 has 17 amino acids. CDR3 region: CASSSRSGFTMNTEAFF. DNA for the CDR3: TGTGCCAGCAGTTCACGATCAGGGTTTACCATGAACACTGAAGCTTTCTTT.

This clonotype has a handful of counts. This rearrangement joins TRBV7-9 to TRBJ2-3; D might be TRBD1 or TRBD2, each matching 5 bases. Germline CDR1 is SEHNR and CDR2 is FQNEAQ (reference sequence). Trimming removed 4 bases at V and 4 bases at J, with 9 bases between. The CDR3 sequence is 13 residues long. In nucleotides, the CDR3 is TGTGCCAGCAGCTCGTGGGACCCAGATACGCAGTATTTT. Its translation: CASSSWDPDTQYF.

This clonotype was counted many times. The V call is TRBV2, the J call TRBJ1-2; D is unclear. V lost 3 bases and J 4 bases, leaving 9 bases between the germline ends. This CDR3 has 13 residues. Germline V gives CDR1 SNHLY, CDR2 FYNNEI. As DNA, the CDR3 is TGTGCCAGCAGTGACGTTTCACCCTATGGCTACACCTTC. It is translated as CASSDVSPYGYTF.

CDR3 sequence: CASSSVRATGELFF. The CDR3 DNA reads as TGTGCCAGCAGCTCCGTTAGGGCCACCGGGGAGCTGTTTTTT. The chain has TRBV7-8 and TRBJ2-2; no clear D. The CDR3 has 14 residues. V was pared by 4 bases and J by 4 bases, with 10 bases between. Germline assignment: CDR1 SGHVS and CDR2 FQNEAQ.

The J gene is TRBJ1-1, the V gene TRBV4-1; weak D call: TRBD1 (6 bases). The V gene's germline CDR1 is MGHRA and CDR2 YSYEKL. Trimming took off 5 bases at V and 4 bases at J, with 11 bases between the two ends. The CDR3 has 13 residues. CDR3 sequence (DNA): TGCGCCAGCAGCGAACAGGGTTTCACTGAAGCTTTCTTT. Translation: CASSEQGFTEAFF.

The chain has TRBV6-5 and TRBJ2-2; a weak D match, TRBD1 (5 bases). V was trimmed by 1 base and J by 0 bases, leaving 9 bases between them. The CDR3 spans 16 residues. Germline V lookup: CDR1 MNHEY, CDR2 SVGAGI. In DNA, the CDR3 is TGTGCCAGCAGTTACTTCGCAGGGTCGAACACCGGGGAGCTGTTTTTT. Residues: CASSYFAGSNTGELFF.

The chain uses TRBV27 and TRBJ2-2; 9 positions match TRBD1. CDR1 is MNHEY, CDR2 SMNVEV, per germline (reference sequence). The CDR3 length is 15 residues. V was pared by 8 bases and J by 6 bases, with 10 bases of the junction left unmatched. Written as DNA, the CDR3 is TGTGCCAGCGGCAACCGGGACAGGGCCTCCGGGGAGCTGTTTTTT. Its protein is CASGNRDRASGELFF.

This chain connects TRBV6-2 or TRBV6-3 to TRBJ1-3, with D hard to call. V was clipped by 7 bases and J by 0 bases, with 7 bases between them. The CDR3 runs 13 residues. Germline CDR1 is MNHEY and CDR2 is SVGEGT. In nucleotides, the CDR3 is TGTGCCAGCACCTCAGTCTCTGGAAACACCATATATTTT. This sequence encodes CASTSVSGNTIYF.

Many counts were recorded for this clonotype. The V gene is TRBV9, the J gene TRBJ1-1, with D possibly TRBD1 on 6 matching bases. Trimming took 4 bases from V and 5 from J, leaving 21 bases between them. Germline loops: CDR1 SGDLS, CDR2 YYNGEE. The CDR3 spans 16 residues. The CDR3 sequence is CASSSYFRGRRTEAFF. The CDR3 region has the DNA TGTGCCAGCAGCTCTTACTTTAGGGGGAGACGGACTGAAGCTTTCTTT.

This clonotype was counted many times. The gene calls are TRBV2 and TRBJ1-2; 8 positions match TRBD1. The CDR3 has 13 amino acids. Germline V gives CDR1 SNHLY, CDR2 FYNNEI. After removal of 4 bases from V and 7 bases from J, the junction contained 5 bases not matched to a gene. The CDR3 nucleotides read TGTGCCAGCAGTGGACAGGGGTTGGGTGGCTACACCTTC. It translates to CASSGQGLGGYTF.

This clonotype was seen repeatedly, ten times or more. This rearrangement joins TRBV7-9 to TRBJ2-3; a possible D gene is TRBD1 (6 bases). The ends were cut back, 2 bases at V and 4 bases at J, with 7 bases in the middle. The germline V gene has CDR1 SEHNR and CDR2 FQNEAQ (reference sequence). The CDR3 is made up of 13 amino acids. CDR3 nucleotides: TGTGCCAGCAGCTTATCAGGGGCAGATACGCAGTATTTT. It is translated as CASSLSGADTQYF.

The chain combines TRBV19 with TRBJ2-7; TRBD1 matches at 8 bases. Germline-derived CDR1 and CDR2 are LNHDA and SQIVND (reference sequence). With 4 bases clipped from V and 3 bases from J, the junction kept 8 bases outside the gene matches. This CDR3 is 15 amino acids long. The CDR3 is CASSKTGVSGYEQYF. In DNA, the CDR3 is TGTGCCAGTAGTAAGACAGGGGTATCAGGCTACGAGCAGTACTTC.